One T cell receptor beta chain is described in this entry. Its antigen is unidentified. The unexposed donors gave CD4+ T cells in about 2011-2019, prior to COVID-19. CD4+ T cells were isolated from the cells after 10 days of culture. As cell numbers allowed, unexposed-donor CD4+ T cells faced SARS-CoV-2 S/N and four cold-coronavirus spikes. Repertoires were generated with immunoSEQ multiplex PCR, while TCRdb's copy carries only in-frame clones and drops some. The table has around 20,000 clones, nearly 75% seen once. These data are taken from a study of CD4 T cells in relation to SARS-CoV-2 and coronaviruses. The sample was CD4+ T cells from PBMCs, cultured in vitro. This TCR came from a human donor in good health.

In nucleotides, the CDR3 is TGCGCCAGCAGCCCAGGATTGATGGGTAGGCCAGCGGGAGTACGGAATGAGCAGTTCTTC. Protein product: CASSPGLMGRPAGVRNEQFF. This sequence joins TRBV5-1 and TRBJ2-1; 8 bases fit TRBD2. The V gene end was trimmed by 4 bases and the J gene end by 7 bases; junction bases not matched to a gene: 25. Germline lookup yields CDR1 SGHRS and CDR2 YFSETQ. The CDR3 is 20 residues long.